The clone carrying this TCR beta chain was counted only a few times. Antigen: not known. V was trimmed by 4 bases and J by 3 bases, leaving 16 bases between them. The germline V gene encodes CDR1 SQVTM and CDR2 ANQGSEA. The CDR3 sequence is 14 residues long. This sample is part of a study of human T cells and chemical hapten exposure. Sample time point: patch test 1, 2 weeks after DPC sensitization. The treatment is: therapeutic diphenylcyclopropenone sensitization with weekly scalp DPC. TCRdb reanalysed the RACE reads using MiXCR and keeps one entry per CDR3 protein. In the table there are about 90,000 distinct CDR3 sequences, roughly 10% of which are singletons. Findings of the study overall: The study found that DPC sensitization did not change TCRs above 1 in 1000 frequency. Patch test score showed a positive correlation with PT1 expanded TCR counts.

Sequencing used whole blood, obtained in connection with sensitization to the hapten diphenylcyclopropenone (DPC). This clonotype originated in a man between 40 and 49 years old with alopecia areata. Some clones in this sample may be carry-over from other donors' samples. The chain combines TRBV29-1 with TRBJ2-7; D is ambiguous. This CDR3 reads CSVVCTNGRYEQYV. The CDR3 nucleotides read TGCAGCGTTGTGTGTACCAACGGCCGCTACGAGCAGTACGTC.